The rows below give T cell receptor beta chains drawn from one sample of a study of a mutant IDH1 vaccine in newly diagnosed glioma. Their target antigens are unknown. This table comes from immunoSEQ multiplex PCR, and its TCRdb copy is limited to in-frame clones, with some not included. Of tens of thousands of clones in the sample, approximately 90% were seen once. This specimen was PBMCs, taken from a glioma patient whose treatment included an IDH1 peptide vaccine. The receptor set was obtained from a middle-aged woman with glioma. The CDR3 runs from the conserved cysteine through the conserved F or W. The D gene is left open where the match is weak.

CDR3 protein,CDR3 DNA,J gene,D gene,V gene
CASSRGHQETQYF,TGTGCCAGCAGCCGGGGCCACCAAGAGACCCAGTACTTC,TRBJ2-5,-,TRBV7-6
CASSYGQPADIQYF,TGTGCCAGCAGTTACGGCCAACCTGCGGACATTCAGTACTTC,TRBJ2-4,-,TRBV6-5
CASSLERLRGNNSPLHF,TGTGCCAGCAGCTTAGAGCGTCTGAGGGGGAATAATTCACCCCTCCACTTT,TRBJ1-6,-,TRBV7-2
CASSSTGRNSPLHF,TGTGCCAGCAGCTCGACAGGGCGTAATTCACCCCTCCACTTT,TRBJ1-6,TRBD1,TRBV7-9
CASSYGRGVPNTEAFF,TGTGCCAGCAGTTACGGGAGGGGTGTCCCGAACACTGAAGCTTTCTTT,TRBJ1-1,-,TRBV6-5
CASSVAGGPGELFF,TGTGCCAGTAGTGTAGCGGGAGGGCCCGGGGAGCTGTTTTTT,TRBJ2-2,TRBD2,TRBV19
CASTLAGGPNEQFF,TGTGCCAGCACCTTAGCGGGGGGGCCCAATGAGCAGTTCTTC,TRBJ2-1,TRBD2,TRBV7-2
CSVPFAGGPKDEQFF,TGCAGCGTCCCCTTTGCGGGAGGGCCTAAGGATGAGCAGTTCTTC,TRBJ2-1,TRBD2,TRBV29-1
CASSGQGDTGELFF,TGTGCCAGCAGTGGTCAGGGGGACACCGGGGAGCTGTTTTTT,TRBJ2-2,TRBD1,TRBV6-1
CASRDSKGNTEAFF,TGTGCCAGCAGGGACAGCAAGGGGAACACTGAAGCTTTCTTT,TRBJ1-1,-,TRBV5-6